This T cell receptor (beta chain) was captured by sequencing in a study of CD8+ T cells in alopecia areata. Alopecia areata patients had lesional scalp punch biopsies and peripheral blood taken from them. Following extraction, RNA underwent reverse transcription to cDNA, which served as the sequencing template. Produced via immunoSEQ multiplex PCR; TCRdb's table is partial and in-frame only. The top ten clones hold under 20% of a sample with around 29,000 clones, roughly 80% of them seen once. Broader study findings: Sequenced scalp T cells also include alphabeta T cells resident in normal skin.

This CDR3 has 16 residues. V was clipped by 4 bases and J by 2 bases; unmatched bases: 9. Germline CDR1 SGHRS, CDR2 YFSETQ. With respect to this clone: What it binds is not known.

The J gene is TRBJ2-3, the V gene TRBV5-1; the match to TRBD2 covers 8 bases. Sequences were obtained from NKG2D-low CD8+ T cells sorted from blood. The TCR comes from a human donor with alopecia areata. The chain's CDR3 is CASSPRPSGYTDTQYF. The DNA of the CDR3 is TGCGCCAGCAGCCCGAGGCCTAGCGGGTACACAGATACGCAGTATTTT.